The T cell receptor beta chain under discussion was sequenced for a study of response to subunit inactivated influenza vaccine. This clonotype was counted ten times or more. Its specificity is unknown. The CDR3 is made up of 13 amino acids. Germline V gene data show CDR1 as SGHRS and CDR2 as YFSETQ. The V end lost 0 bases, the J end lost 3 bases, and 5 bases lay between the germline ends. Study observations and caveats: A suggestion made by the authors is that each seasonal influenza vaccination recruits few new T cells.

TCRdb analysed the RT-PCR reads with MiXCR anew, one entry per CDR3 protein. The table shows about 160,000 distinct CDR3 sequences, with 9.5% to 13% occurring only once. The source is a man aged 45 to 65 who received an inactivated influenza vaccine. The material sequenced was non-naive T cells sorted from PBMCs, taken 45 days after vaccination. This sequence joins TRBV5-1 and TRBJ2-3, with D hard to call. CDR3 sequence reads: CASSLEQTDTQYF. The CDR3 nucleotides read TGCGCCAGCAGCTTGGAACAGACAGATACGCAGTATTTT.